These 27 T cell receptor beta chains came from one sample sequenced in a study of human T cells and chemical hapten exposure. In TCRdb, the RACE reads were re-called with MiXCR into one record per CDR3 protein. The sample lists roughly 120,000 distinct CDR3 sequences; about a tenth were seen once. Time point denoted: patch test 2, 6 weeks after DPC sensitization. Treatment specified: therapeutic diphenylcyclopropenone sensitization with weekly scalp DPC. The source material was whole blood, sampled in connection with sensitization to the hapten diphenylcyclopropenone (DPC). Receptor source: a woman aged 40 to 49 with alopecia areata. Some clones in this sample may be carry-over from other donors' samples.

This chain joins TRBV12-3 or TRBV12-4 and TRBJ2-7, with D possibly TRBD2 on 7 matching bases. Trimming took off 6 bases at V and 4 bases at J, with 22 bases between the two ends. This CDR3 has 16 residues. CDR3 region: CASSLRGGGRTYEQYF. CDR3 nucleotides: TGTGCCAGCAGCCTAAGGGGAGGGGGACGGACGTACGAGCAGTACTTC.

This clonotype was picked up a small number of times. The rearrangement links TRBV7-6 to TRBJ2-3; no firm D call. V lost 5 bases to trimming and J lost 5 bases, with 11 bases between them. This CDR3 spans 13 amino acids. The V gene's germline CDR1 is SGHVS and CDR2 FNYEAQ. The CDR3 region is CASSPFHLDTQYF. DNA of the CDR3: TGTGCCAGCAGCCCGTTTCACCTAGATACGCAGTATTTT. Full variable domain (missing parts from reference TRBV7-6 and TRBJ2-3): GAGVSQSPRYKVTKRGQDVALRCDPISGHVSLYWYRQALGQGPEFLTYFNYEAQQDKSGLPNDRFSAERPEGSISTLTIQRTEQRDSAMYRCASSPFHLDTQYFGPGTRLTVL.

This clonotype appeared many times. This CDR3 reads CASSPPSAGRGRWMGYTF. The DNA for the CDR3 is TGTGCCAGCAGCCCTCCCTCGGCCGGTCGGGGGCGCTGGATGGGCTACACCTTC. The chain has TRBV7-6 and TRBJ1-2, with TRBD1 as a possible D gene (6 bases). Trimming shortened V by 5 bases and J by 8 bases, and 30 bases separated the two germline ends. Looked up from germline, CDR1 is SGHVS and CDR2 is FNYEAQ. The length of the CDR3 is 18 residues.

This clonotype was detected ten times or more. The chain is built from TRBV7-2 and TRBJ2-3, with 8 bases identical to TRBD2. Germline values: CDR1 SGHTA, CDR2 FQGNSA. The CDR3 length is 14 residues. After removal of 5 bases from V and 2 bases from J, the junction contained 3 bases not matched to a gene. The CDR3 is CASSSGGTTDTQYF. The CDR3 DNA reads as TGTGCCAGCAGCAGCGGGGGAACCACAGATACGCAGTATTTT.

This clonotype was picked up many times. The chain is built from TRBV6-5 and TRBJ1-5; no definite D call. CDR1 and CDR2 from the germline V gene are MNHEY and SVGAGI. The CDR3 extends over 14 amino acids. V gave up 5 bases and J gave up 1 base, with 9 bases separating them. The CDR3 bases are TGTGCCAGCAGTCCCGCGGGCAGCAATCAGCCCCAGCATTTT. It yields the protein CASSPAGSNQPQHF.

The rearrangement links TRBV20-1 to TRBJ1-6, with D uncertain. The CDR3 is 15 residues long. Between the trimmed V and J ends, which lost 1 base and 2 bases, there was a span of 9 bases. The germline V gene has CDR1 DFQATT and CDR2 SNEGSKA (reference sequence). Here the CDR3 reads CSARVPQTYNSPLHF. In nucleotides, the CDR3 is TGCAGTGCTAGAGTGCCCCAAACCTATAATTCACCCCTCCACTTT.

This clonotype was seen a few times. The CDR3 DNA is TGTGCCAGCAGCTCTCACAGGGGGAGGAACATTCAGTACTTC. Its protein is CASSSHRGRNIQYF. The chain employs TRBV7-8 and TRBJ2-4; 8 bases line up with TRBD1. V lost 4 bases to trimming and J lost 7 bases; unmatched junction nucleotides: 6. The CDR3 extends over 14 amino acids. Germline values: CDR1 SGHVS, CDR2 FQNEAQ. The whole variable domain, remainder taken from reference TRBV7-8 and TRBJ2-4, is GAGVSQSPRYKVAKRGQDVALRCDPISGHVSLFWYQQALGQGPEFLTYFQNEAQLDKSGLPSDRFFAERPEGSVSTLKIQRTQQEDSAVYLCASSSHRGRNIQYFGAGTRLSVL.

Only a few counts were recorded for this clonotype. The chain employs TRBV28 and TRBJ2-1; weak D call: TRBD2 (7 bases). V lost 6 bases to trimming and J lost 9 bases, with 15 bases between them. Germline CDR1 MDHEN, CDR2 SYDVKM. The CDR3 runs 13 residues. CDR3 loop: CASRGAGTIEQFF. The DNA for the CDR3 is TGTGCCAGCAGGGGGGCAGGGACTATTGAGCAGTTCTTC.

CDR3 residues: CATLDRLDYGYTF. The DNA of the CDR3 is TGTGCCACCCTAGATCGACTAGACTATGGCTACACCTTC. This chain uses TRBV2 with TRBJ1-2; no clear D gene. In germline, CDR1 is SNHLY, CDR2 FYNNEI. V lost 10 bases and J lost 3, with 15 bases in between. The length of the CDR3 is 13 residues.

This clonotype was recorded many times. The gene calls are TRBV6-6 and TRBJ1-3; D uncertain. The V and J ends lost 2 bases and 3 bases respectively, with 8 bases between them. This CDR3 comprises 14 residues. The germline gives CDR1 MNHNY, CDR2 SVGAGI (reference sequence). DNA of the CDR3: TGTGCCAGCAGTTACATGGGAATTGGAAACACCATATATTTT. Translating it yields CASSYMGIGNTIYF.

The gene calls are TRBV7-2 and TRBJ1-3, with a tentative D call TRBD1 (5 bases). Deletions cut 5 bases from V and 0 bases from J, with 17 bases between. The CDR3 has 17 amino acids. Germline lookup yields CDR1 SGHTA and CDR2 FQGNSA. CDR3 loop: CASSISGRGISGNTIYF. Here the CDR3 DNA reads TGTGCCAGCAGCATATCAGGACGGGGGATCTCTGGAAACACCATATATTTT.

The table lists this clonotype with many counts. The CDR3 region has the DNA TGTGCCAGCAGCTTCGAGTACGGGGGGGCATGGGAGCAGTTCTTC. Its protein is CASSFEYGGAWEQFF. The J gene is TRBJ2-1, the V gene TRBV11-2, with 8 bases that match TRBD2. This CDR3 comprises 15 residues. Looked up from germline, CDR1 is SGHAT and CDR2 is FQNNGV. V trimming: 3 bases; J trimming: 10 bases; junction bases outside the gene matches: 11.

The gene calls are TRBV6-2 or TRBV6-3 and TRBJ2-3; unclear D gene. The CDR3 is 18 amino acids. V gave up 2 bases and J gave up 2 bases, with 20 bases separating them. The germline V gene has CDR1 MNHEY and CDR2 SVGEGT. CDR3 residues: CASSYPPLADDFTDTQYF. The CDR3 DNA reads TGTGCCAGCAGTTACCCCCCTTTGGCCGACGACTTCACAGATACGCAGTATTTT.

This clonotype was counted at least ten times. The V and J genes are TRBV12-3 or TRBV12-4 and TRBJ2-7; D ambiguous. V shed 3 bases and J shed 2 bases, with 8 bases lying between them. CDR3 length equals 13 residues. CDR3 in DNA: TGTGCCAGCAGTTTCGGCCTGGCCTACGAGCAGTACTTC. Translating gives CASSFGLAYEQYF.

This rearrangement joins TRBV6-6 to TRBJ1-1, with D unclear. CDR1 MNHNY and CDR2 SVGAGI come from the germline V gene (reference sequence). This CDR3 is built from 12 residues. Trimming pared 6 bases from V and 11 bases from J, leaving 16 bases between. The CDR3 here is CASRDVWNIAFF. DNA of the CDR3: TGTGCCAGCAGGGACGTCTGGAATATTGCTTTCTTT.

The chain links TRBV27 to TRBJ2-5, with a possible D match to TRBD2 (5 bases). This CDR3 has 14 amino acids. V dropped 2 bases and J dropped 2 bases, with 9 bases sitting between them. Germline values: CDR1 MNHEY, CDR2 SMNVEV (reference sequence). The CDR3 loop is CASSLLGAQETQYF. CDR3 nucleotide sequence: TGTGCCAGCAGTTTACTGGGAGCTCAAGAGACCCAGTACTTC.

The count of this clonotype is one. With a much larger clone just one base away, this may be a read error. The V and J genes are TRBV20-1 and TRBJ2-7; D unclear. V was clipped by 1 base and J by 8 bases, with 9 bases between them. From germline, CDR1 is DFQATT and CDR2 SNEGSKA (reference sequence). The CDR3 length is 11 residues. CDR3 protein: CSARGLNKQYF. Written as DNA, the CDR3 is TGCAGTGCTAGAGGACTGAACAAGCAGTACTTC.

This clonotype was picked up many times. The chain carries TRBV7-6 and TRBJ2-5, with D possibly matching TRBD2 (5 bases). The V gene's germline CDR1 is SGHVS and CDR2 FNYEAQ. Between the trimmed V and J ends, which lost 5 bases and 7 bases, there was a span of 14 bases. The CDR3 covers 13 residues. The CDR3 nucleotides are TGTGCCAGCAGCCCCGGGTCCGAGGGGACCCAGTACTTC. This sequence encodes CASSPGSEGTQYF. The full variable domain, with the rest looked up from reference TRBV7-6 and TRBJ2-5, is GAGVSQSPRYKVTKRGQDVALRCDPISGHVSLYWYRQALGQGPEFLTYFNYEAQQDKSGLPNDRFSAERPEGSISTLTIQRTEQRDSAMYRCASSPGSEGTQYFGPGTRLLVL.

The chain has TRBV12-3 or TRBV12-4 and TRBJ2-7; possibly TRBD1 for D (5 bases). The CDR3 has 14 residues. V was pared by 3 bases and J by 1 base, with 10 bases between. The CDR3, as DNA: TGTGCCAGCAGTTTTAGGGCAGGGTCCTACGAGCAGTACTTC. This encodes CASSFRAGSYEQYF.

This clonotype was detected a few times. The chain has TRBV29-1 and TRBJ2-7; possibly TRBD2 for D (6 bases). V was shortened by 7 bases and J by 2 bases, with 9 bases between the two germline ends. The CDR3 is 11 residues long. The V gene's germline CDR1 is SQVTM and CDR2 ANQGSEA. CDR3 in amino acids: CSGGVTYEQYF. CDR3 sequence (DNA): TGCAGCGGCGGGGTTACCTACGAGCAGTACTTC.

Only a few counts were recorded for this clonotype. V usage is TRBV6-2 or TRBV6-3 and J usage is TRBJ2-1; no reliable D call. The CDR3 covers 14 residues. Germline CDR1 MNHEY, CDR2 SVGEGT. V lost 6 bases and J 6 bases, leaving 15 bases between the germline ends. The CDR3 spells CASRPQWNPNEQFF. The CDR3 nucleotides read TGTGCCAGCAGACCTCAGTGGAATCCCAATGAGCAGTTCTTC.

This clonotype was detected ten times or more. The gene calls are TRBV7-2 and TRBJ2-3; 8 nucleotides agree with TRBD2. The junction had 7 bases not matched to a gene; V was cut back by 5 bases and J by 3 bases. The germline gives CDR1 SGHTA, CDR2 FQGNSA. The CDR3 loop spans 15 amino acids. This CDR3 is CASSPRGGRTDTQYF. CDR3 sequence (DNA): TGTGCCAGCAGCCCCCGGGGGGGGCGAACAGATACGCAGTATTTT.

This clonotype has a handful of counts. This sequence joins TRBV15 and TRBJ2-3; D may be TRBD2 (6 bases). Deletions cut 1 base from V and 0 bases from J, with 14 bases between. Germline assignment: CDR1 LNHNV and CDR2 YYDKDF (reference sequence). The CDR3 sequence is 17 residues long. This CDR3 reads CATSRGGLRGSTDTQYF. The CDR3 region has the DNA TGTGCCACCAGCAGAGGAGGGTTGCGGGGAAGCACAGATACGCAGTATTTT.

This clonotype was detected ten times or more. This CDR3 is CASQIDGVYEQYF. In DNA, the CDR3 is TGTGCCAGCCAAATTGATGGGGTCTACGAGCAGTACTTC. V and J are TRBV12-3 or TRBV12-4 and TRBJ2-7, with D uncertain. V lost 8 bases and J lost 3, with 14 bases in between. This CDR3 region has 13 residues.

There are many counts of this clonotype. The chain uses TRBV6-2 or TRBV6-3 and TRBJ2-1, with a weak D call TRBD2 (7 bases). Trimming cost V 7 bases and J 9 bases, with 16 bases left between them. The CDR3 loop spans 13 amino acids. CDR1 is MNHEY, CDR2 SVGEGT, per germline. CDR3: CASKGGGPSEQFF. In DNA, the CDR3 is TGTGCCAGCAAAGGGGGGGGGCCGAGTGAGCAGTTCTTC.

V and J are TRBV7-2 and TRBJ2-2, with TRBD2 matching 9 bases. With V trimmed by 6 bases and J by 6 bases, 8 bases remained unmatched. Germline V gene data show CDR1 as SGHTA and CDR2 as FQGNSA. The length of the CDR3 is 15 residues. This CDR3 is CASRVGAGGSGELFF. The DNA for the CDR3 is TGTGCCAGCAGGGTCGGAGCGGGGGGTTCCGGGGAGCTGTTTTTT.

The chain links TRBV2 to TRBJ2-1, with D unresolved. Trimming took 7 bases from V and 9 from J, leaving 10 bases between them. This CDR3 has 11 amino acids. Germline values: CDR1 SNHLY, CDR2 FYNNEI. This CDR3 is CASNRNAEQFF. Here the CDR3 DNA reads TGTGCCAGCAACCGAAATGCTGAGCAGTTCTTC.